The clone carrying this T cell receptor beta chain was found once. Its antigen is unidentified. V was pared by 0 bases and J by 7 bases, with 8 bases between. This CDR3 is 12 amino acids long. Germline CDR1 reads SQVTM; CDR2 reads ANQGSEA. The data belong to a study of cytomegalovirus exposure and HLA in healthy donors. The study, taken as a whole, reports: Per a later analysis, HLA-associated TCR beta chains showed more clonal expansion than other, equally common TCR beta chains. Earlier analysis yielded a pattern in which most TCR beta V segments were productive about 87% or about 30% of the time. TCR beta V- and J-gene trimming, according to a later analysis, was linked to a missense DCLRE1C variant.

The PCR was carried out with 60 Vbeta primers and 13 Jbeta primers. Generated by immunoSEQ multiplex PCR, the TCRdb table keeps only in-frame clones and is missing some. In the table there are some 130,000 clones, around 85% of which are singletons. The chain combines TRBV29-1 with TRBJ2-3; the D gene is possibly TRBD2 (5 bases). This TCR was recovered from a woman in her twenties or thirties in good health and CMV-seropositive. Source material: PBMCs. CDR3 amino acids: CSVEDPGYTQYF. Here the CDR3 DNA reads TGCAGCGTTGAAGATCCGGGGTATACGCAGTATTTT.